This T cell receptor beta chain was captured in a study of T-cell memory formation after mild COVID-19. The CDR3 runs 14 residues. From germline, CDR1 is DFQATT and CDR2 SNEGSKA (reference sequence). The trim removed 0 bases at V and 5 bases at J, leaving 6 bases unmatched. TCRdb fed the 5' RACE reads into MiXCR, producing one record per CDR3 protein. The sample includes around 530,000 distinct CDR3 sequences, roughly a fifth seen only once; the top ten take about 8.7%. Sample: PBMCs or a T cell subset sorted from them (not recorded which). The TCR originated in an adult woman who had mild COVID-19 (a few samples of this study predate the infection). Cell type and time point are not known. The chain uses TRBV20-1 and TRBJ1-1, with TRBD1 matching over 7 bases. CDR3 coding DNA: TGCAGTGCTAGAGATCGTGACAGGGCTACTGAAGCTTTCTTT. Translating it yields CSARDRDRATEAFF.